Here is one TCR beta chain with its context. Its antigen is undetermined. The record originates from a study of early T cells in non-severe SARS-CoV-2 infection. Study background: Sequencing used unsorted whole-blood bulk RNA, so chains lack pairing. Findings and caveats of the study: Reliance on VDJdb matching favored anti-spike CD8 responses; private and CD4 specificities were missed.

The CDR3 has 14 residues. V gave up 5 bases and J gave up 6 bases; unmatched junction bases: 8. Germline V gene data show CDR1 as MGHDK and CDR2 as SYGVNS. Individually, cDNA molecules had unique molecular identifiers attached to them. TCRdb re-derived calls from the 5' RACE reads in MiXCR, one entry per CDR3 protein. This repertoire shows 55,000 to 80,000 distinct CDR3 sequences, roughly 12% found once; its top ten account for 1.3% to 1.5%. This sequence joins TRBV25-1 and TRBJ2-5; 8 bases map to TRBD1. Sequenced material: whole blood, taken at baseline. The TCR originated in an adult who was a healthcare worker with PCR-confirmed SARS-CoV-2 infection or an uninfected control (not recorded which). CDR3 coding DNA: TGTGCCAGCAGTCCCTATGGACAGGGAAAGACCCAGTACTTC. This sequence encodes CASSPYGQGKTQYF.